The subject of this entry is one TCR beta chain. This clone was recorded once. It lacks a known antigen. No much larger clone is present one base from it, and per-base qualities are unavailable. The data belong to a study of control samples from healthy donors and cancer patients (dated by TCRdb to the early 2020s). Libraries came from the immunoSEQ multiplex PCR assay. Not all clones reach the TCRdb copy of this immuneACCESS table, which keeps in-frame sequences only. Checked studies attribute under half of the gap to unresolved V genes and leave the rest unexplained. The sample table contains some 74,000 clones; only one count was recorded for around 93% of them. Jointly, the top ten make up 2.5% to 3% of the sample. The CDR3 covers 14 residues, taking in both the cysteine and the phenylalanine. Only the CDR3 region is kept as DNA, spanning 42 bases read in frame from base 1. Trimming accounts for 5 bases at V and 6 bases at J, while the number of junction bases matched to no gene is 9. In the germline V gene (reference sequence), CDR1 corresponds to GTSNPN and CDR2 to SVGIG.

The chain uses TRBV30 and TRBJ2-2; TRBD1 matches 7 bases in the middle. The sequence was obtained from a woman aged 30 to 39 in good health. The sample comprised blood. The CDR3 amino acid sequence is: CAWFSQTGAGELFF. Read as DNA, the sequence is TGTGCCTGGTTTTCACAAACAGGGGCCGGGGAGCTGTTTTTT.